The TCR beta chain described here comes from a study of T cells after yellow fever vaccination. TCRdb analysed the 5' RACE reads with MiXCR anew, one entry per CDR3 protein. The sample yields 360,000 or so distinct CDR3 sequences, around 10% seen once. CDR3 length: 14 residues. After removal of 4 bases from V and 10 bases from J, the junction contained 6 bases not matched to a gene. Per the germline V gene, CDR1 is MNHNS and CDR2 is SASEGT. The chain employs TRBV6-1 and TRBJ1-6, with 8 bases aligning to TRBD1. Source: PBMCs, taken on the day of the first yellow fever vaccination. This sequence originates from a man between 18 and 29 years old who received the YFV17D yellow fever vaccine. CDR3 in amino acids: CASSVDRGESPLHF. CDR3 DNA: TGTGCCAGCAGTGTCGACAGGGGCGAGTCACCCCTCCACTTT.